This TCR beta chain came from a study of shared clonotypes between healthy human individuals. Overall study: In total, the donors were a couple of women and a few men aged 18 to 49.

Adult donors, all healthy and HIV-negative, had no recent acute infections or vaccinations. Comments on this clone: Antigen: not known.

This CDR3 is 14 amino acids long. V was pared by 5 bases and J by 2 bases, with 13 bases between. Germline-derived CDR1 and CDR2 are SEHNR and FQNEAQ (reference sequence). Data came from immunoSEQ multiplex PCR; TCRdb stores just in-frame clones and leaves some out. In the table there are more than 850,000 clones, 70% to 80% of which are singletons. General study points: Some clonotypes were shared by all four sorted-subset donors, while others were not shared. The non-shared ones had lower generation probabilities than the shared ones.

The chain couples TRBV7-9 to TRBJ2-7; no clear D. The sequence derives from a man aged 18 to 29 in good health. Some clones in this sample may be carry-over from other donors' samples. Material for sequencing was memory CD4+ T cells from PBMCs. The subset: CD45RA-negative fraction. The CDR3 here is CASSPDARTYEQYF. In DNA, the CDR3 is TGTGCCAGCAGCCCGGACGCCCGCACCTACGAGCAGTACTTC.